These 21 T cell receptor beta chains were sequenced from one sample in a study of blood T cell repertoires in COVID-19. Produced via immunoSEQ multiplex PCR; TCRdb's table is partial and in-frame only. The sample lists about 63,000 clones, about 81% occurring once. Sequenced material: peripheral blood. Source of these receptors: a human donor in a cohort sampled during active COVID-19.

J is TRBJ2-1 and V is TRBV19; 8 nucleotides line up with TRBD2. V dropped 6 bases and J dropped 2; count of bases not matched to a gene: 3. The CDR3 loop spans 14 amino acids. Germline lookup yields CDR1 LNHDA and CDR2 SQIVND (reference sequence). Here the CDR3 reads CASRAGGTYNEQFF. The CDR3 DNA reads TGTGCCAGTAGGGCGGGAGGCACCTACAATGAGCAGTTCTTC.

The chain uses TRBV29-1 and TRBJ2-5; 7 positions agree with TRBD2. Unmatched junction bases numbered 9, after V lost 7 bases and J lost 4 bases. CDR1 and CDR2 (germline): SQVTM, ANQGSEA. This CDR3 has 13 amino acids. The chain's CDR3 is CSALRIAGETQYF. The CDR3, as DNA: TGCAGCGCTCTGCGAATAGCGGGAGAGACCCAGTACTTC.

The genes are TRBV5-6 and TRBJ2-7; TRBD2 matches at 11 bases. After removal of 5 bases from V and 4 bases from J, the junction contained 5 bases not matched to a gene. The germline gives CDR1 SGHDT, CDR2 YYEEEE. The CDR3 has 14 amino acids. CDR3 DNA sequence: TGTGCCAGCAGACCTAGCGGGAGGTCTTACGAGCAGTACTTC. This codes for CASRPSGRSYEQYF.

The chain is built from TRBV7-2 and TRBJ1-1, with 7 bases matching TRBD1. Losses at the gene ends were 4 bases for V and 6 bases for J; bases not matched to a gene: 8. The CDR3 has 14 amino acids. The germline gives CDR1 SGHTA, CDR2 FQGNSA. CDR3 protein: CASSSSRGSAEAFF. The CDR3 nucleotides read TGTGCCAGCAGCTCGTCCAGGGGGTCGGCTGAAGCTTTCTTT. Full variable domain (remainder filled in from reference TRBV7-2 and TRBJ1-1): GAGVSQSPSNKVTEKGKDVELRCDPISGHTALYWYRQSLGQGLEFLIYFQGNSAPDKSGLPSDRFSAERTGGSVSTLTIQRTQQEDSAVYLCASSSSRGSAEAFFGQGTRLTVV.

The rearrangement joins TRBV30 to TRBJ1-2, with 8 bases lining up with TRBD1. This CDR3 comprises 13 residues. Trimming cost V 8 bases and J 7 bases; bases outside gene matches: 12. Germline CDR1 and CDR2: GTSNPN and SVGIG (reference sequence). The CDR3 nucleotides read TGTGCCGGAGACACAGGGGGGGCTCCTGGCTACACCTTC. Its protein product is CAGDTGGAPGYTF. Filled out from reference TRBV30 and TRBJ1-2, the complete variable domain reads SQTIHQWPATLVQPVGSPLSLECTVEGTSNPNLYWYRQAAGRGLQLLFYSVGIGQISSEVPQNLSASRPQDRQFILSSKKLLLSDSGFYLCAGDTGGAPGYTFGSGTRLTVV.

The rearrangement uses TRBV4-2 and TRBJ2-1; D call uncertain. Germline assignment: CDR1 LGHNA and CDR2 YNFKEQ. The CDR3 extends over 15 amino acids. Trimming shortened V by 6 bases and J by 0 bases, and 12 bases separated the two germline ends. CDR3 sequence: CASSFTSSSYNEQFF. The CDR3 bases are TGTGCCAGCAGTTTTACTTCAAGCTCCTACAATGAGCAGTTCTTC.

The chain has TRBV4-3 and TRBJ2-1, with 10 bases fitting TRBD1. The CDR3 sequence is 15 residues long. Germline-derived CDR1 and CDR2 are LGHNA and YSLEER. Losses at the gene ends were 4 bases for V and 4 bases for J; bases not matched to a gene: 4. CDR3 sequence: CASSPGQGLYNEQFF. In DNA, the CDR3 is TGCGCCAGCAGCCCGGGACAGGGGCTTTACAATGAGCAGTTCTTC.

This clone appeared a few times. The genes are TRBV5-1 and TRBJ1-2; the match to TRBD1 covers 7 bases. V trimming: 0 bases; J trimming: 6 bases; junction bases outside the gene matches: 2. The germline gives CDR1 SGHRS, CDR2 YFSETQ. The CDR3 spans 13 residues. In DNA, the CDR3 is TGCGCCAGCAGCTTGGGGCAGGGGGATGGCTACACCTTC. Its translation is CASSLGQGDGYTF.

The chain has TRBV5-4 and TRBJ2-2, with D tentatively TRBD1 (6 bases). This CDR3 has 15 residues. The germline CDR1 and CDR2 sequences are SGHNT and YYREEE (reference sequence). V was trimmed by 4 bases and J by 1 base, leaving 11 bases between them. The CDR3 DNA reads as TGTGCCAGCAGCGCCGGGACACTGAACACCGGGGAGCTGTTTTTT. It yields the protein CASSAGTLNTGELFF.

The V and J genes are TRBV29-1 and TRBJ2-3; 7 bases are a match to TRBD1. There are 15 residues in the CDR3. After removal of 3 bases from V and 2 bases from J, the junction contained 8 bases not matched to a gene. Germline V CDR1 and CDR2: SQVTM, ANQGSEA. The CDR3 reads CSVDRQGRTTDTQYF. The CDR3, as DNA: TGCAGCGTTGACCGACAGGGAAGGACCACAGATACGCAGTATTTT.

This clone was recorded only once. This rearrangement joins TRBV2 to TRBJ2-1, with D maybe TRBD2 (5 bases). The V gene's germline CDR1 is SNHLY and CDR2 FYNNEI. V was shortened by 6 bases and J by 0 bases, with 12 bases between the two germline ends. This CDR3 comprises 15 residues. The CDR3 DNA follows: TGTGCCAGCAGACCCAGGACTGCCTCCTACAATGAGCAGTTCTTC. This encodes CASRPRTASYNEQFF.

V usage is TRBV6-6 and J usage is TRBJ1-1, with D maybe TRBD1 (5 bases). The germline V gene encodes CDR1 MNHNY and CDR2 SVGAGI (reference sequence). The CDR3 covers 14 residues. V lost 2 bases and J 1 base, leaving 8 bases between the germline ends. The CDR3 protein is CASSYPGQNTEAFF. The CDR3 DNA sequence: TGTGCCAGCAGTTACCCTGGACAGAACACTGAAGCTTTCTTT.

The gene calls are TRBV18 and TRBJ1-2; D possibly corresponds to TRBD1 (5 bases). The CDR3 is 14 residues long. V lost 2 bases and J 8 bases, leaving 15 bases between the germline ends. CDR1 KGHSH and CDR2 LQKENI come from the germline V gene. The CDR3 region is CASSPTTGGEGYTF. CDR3 DNA: TGTGCCAGCTCACCAACTACGGGGGGAGAGGGCTACACCTTC.

V gene TRBV5-6 combines with J gene TRBJ1-1, with 8 bases that match TRBD1. Germline-derived CDR1 and CDR2 are SGHDT and YYEEEE. The length of the CDR3 is 14 residues. V shed 4 bases and J 4 bases; nucleotides not matched to a gene: 6. The CDR3 reads CASSQDRVITEAFF. The CDR3 DNA sequence: TGTGCCAGCAGCCAGGACAGGGTGATCACTGAAGCTTTCTTT.

This chain joins TRBV3-1 (or the pseudogene TRBV3-2) and TRBJ2-6; 10 bases match TRBD2. The J segment lost 2 bases and the V segment lost 0 bases, leaving 10 bases of the junction unmatched. Germline V gives CDR1 LGHDT, CDR2 YNNKEL (reference sequence). This CDR3 has 20 residues. The CDR3, as DNA: TGTGCCAGCAGCCAAGATCACCTAGCGGGAGTGATGGCTGGGGCCAACGTCCTGACTTTC. Residues: CASSQDHLAGVMAGANVLTF.

This clone came up a few times. The CDR3 DNA follows: TGCAGCGTAGTCCCCGGGGTCCACACCGGGGAGCTGTTTTTT. Amino acid sequence: CSVVPGVHTGELFF. The chain recombines TRBV29-1 with TRBJ2-2, with D possibly being TRBD2 (5 bases). V dropped 6 bases and J dropped 3 bases, with 14 bases sitting between them. The CDR3 extends over 14 amino acids. Germline CDR1 SQVTM, CDR2 ANQGSEA.

A few counts support this clone. The chain recombines TRBV27 with TRBJ1-5; D remains unclear. From germline, CDR1 is MNHEY and CDR2 SMNVEV (reference sequence). Trimming pared 5 bases from V and 2 bases from J, leaving 7 bases between. The CDR3 is 13 amino acids. As DNA, the CDR3 is TGTGCCAGCAGTATCCAGGGCAATCAGCCCCAGCATTTT. It codes for CASSIQGNQPQHF.

CDR3 sequence reads: CASSVELATLNEQFF. CDR3 in DNA: TGTGCCAGCAGCGTAGAACTAGCTACTTTGAATGAGCAGTTCTTC. The chain carries TRBV9 and TRBJ2-1; possible D gene TRBD2, 6 bases. The CDR3 extends over 15 amino acids. Germline V CDR1 and CDR2: SGDLS, YYNGEE. V gave up 0 bases and J gave up 7 bases, with 14 bases separating them.

The chain is built from TRBV18 and TRBJ1-2; D ambiguous. Germline V CDR1 and CDR2: KGHSH, LQKENI. Trimming took off 0 bases at V and 6 bases at J, with 14 bases between the two ends. This CDR3 has 15 amino acids. The CDR3 is CASSPPGGLLDGYTF. As DNA, the CDR3 is TGTGCCAGCTCACCACCGGGAGGGTTGTTAGATGGCTACACCTTC.

This clone is deemed medium-sized. The chain has TRBV7-9 and TRBJ1-6; D is possibly TRBD1 (6 bases). Trimming stripped 3 bases from V and 10 bases from J, with 13 bases between. This CDR3 spans 14 amino acids. Germline-derived CDR1 and CDR2 are SEHNR and FQNEAQ (reference sequence). The CDR3 nucleotides read TGTGCCAGCAGCTTCGCAGGGGATGGATCACCCCTCCACTTT. It yields the protein CASSFAGDGSPLHF.

This chain connects TRBV19 to TRBJ2-7, with D hard to call. The CDR3 has 14 amino acids. From germline, CDR1 is LNHDA and CDR2 SQIVND (reference sequence). The V end was cut by 5 bases, the J end by 1 base, with 12 bases between. The CDR3 here is CASSSFGGSYEQYF. The CDR3 DNA reads as TGTGCCAGTAGTTCTTTCGGCGGATCCTACGAGCAGTACTTC.